These T cell receptor beta chains were read from a single sample in a study of tumor-infiltrating lymphocytes in oesophageal squamous cell carcinoma. One entry per CDR3 protein results from TCRdb running MiXCR on the PCR reads. This sample yields about 12,000 distinct CDR3 sequences, of which roughly 54% are seen a single time; about 34% belongs to the top ten. Sequenced input: esophageal tumor tissue. The receptors shown here come from a female donor with esophageal squamous cell carcinoma. CDR3s include the opening cysteine and the closing phenylalanine or tryptophan. The D gene is left open where the match is weak. The size of a clone is reported for some rows only, either as once, few or many, or as a class for expanded clones.

V gene	J gene	clone size	CDR3 length	D gene	CDR3 protein	CDR3 DNA
TRBV12-3/TRBV12-4	TRBJ2-1	.	13	.	CASSYRTGDEQFF	TGTGCCAGCAGTTACAGGACTGGTGATGAGCAGTTCTTC
TRBV20-1	TRBJ2-1	.	15	.	CSAREDVLPYNEQFF	TGCAGTGCTAGGGAGGACGTGCTACCCTACAATGAGCAGTTCTTC
TRBV7-8	TRBJ2-1	.	16	TRBD2	CASSLGRLAGANEQFF	TGTGCCAGCAGCTTAGGAAGACTAGCGGGAGCGAATGAGCAGTTCTTC
TRBV5-1	TRBJ2-3	many	16	.	CASSLGRGQSTDTQYF	TGCGCCAGCAGCTTGGGGCGGGGGCAGAGCACAGATACGCAGTATTTT
TRBV24-1	TRBJ1-2	.	14	TRBD1	CATADRVPPYGYTF	TGTGCCACTGCAGACAGGGTTCCGCCTTATGGCTACACCTTC
TRBV7-3	TRBJ2-5	.	15	TRBD2	CASSLNAGVSETQYF	TGTGCCAGCAGCTTAAATGCGGGAGTGAGTGAGACCCAGTACTTC
TRBV27	TRBJ2-1	.	18	TRBD2	CASSGGSGSSRSYNEQFF	TGTGCCAGCAGCGGGGGTAGCGGGAGCAGCCGGTCCTACAATGAGCAGTTCTTC
TRBV11-1	TRBJ2-1	.	15	TRBD1	CASSPTGGSYNEQFF	TGTGCCAGCAGCCCAACAGGGGGCTCCTACAATGAGCAGTTCTTC
TRBV6-5	TRBJ1-1	.	15	TRBD1	CASTKRTGVNTEAFF	TGTGCCAGCACCAAGAGGACAGGGGTCAACACTGAAGCTTTCTTT
TRBV5-5	TRBJ1-2	.	16	TRBD1	CASVSPRDRGAGGYTF	TGTGCCAGCGTCTCCCCGAGGGACAGGGGGGCTGGTGGCTACACCTTC
TRBV7-2	TRBJ2-1	.	16	TRBD1	CASSSRGGYSIQEQFF	TGTGCCAGCAGCTCACGAGGGGGCTATTCCATACAGGAGCAGTTCTTC
TRBV11-2	TRBJ2-7	.	16	TRBD2	CASSLDWGEGSYEQYF	TGTGCCAGCAGCTTAGATTGGGGGGAGGGTTCCTACGAGCAGTACTTC
TRBV11-2	TRBJ2-7	once	12	.	CASTKEGYEQYF	TGTGCCAGCACCAAGGAGGGATACGAGCAGTACTTC
TRBV7-2	TRBJ2-1	.	15	TRBD2	CASSHLAGYSNEQFF	TGTGCCAGCAGCCATCTAGCGGGGTACTCCAATGAGCAGTTCTTC
TRBV11-2	TRBJ2-4	.	15	.	CASSLDGTTKNIQYF	TGTGCCAGCAGCTTAGATGGCACTACCAAAAACATTCAGTACTTC
TRBV20-1	TRBJ2-3	few	14	.	CSAYRGMGTDTQYF	TGCAGTGCCTATAGGGGGATGGGAACAGATACGCAGTATTTT
TRBV7-6	TRBJ2-7	.	14	.	CASSAIGIIYEQYF	TGTGCCAGCAGCGCAATTGGTATCATCTACGAGCAGTACTTC
TRBV7-2	TRBJ2-5	.	16	.	CASSLAAQYGQETQYF	TGTGCCAGCAGCTTAGCTGCCCAATACGGCCAAGAGACCCAGTACTTC
TRBV7-4	TRBJ2-5	.	11	.	CASSLQETQYF	TGTGCCAGCAGCTTACAAGAGACCCAGTACTTC
TRBV6-1	TRBJ2-7	medium-sized	18	.	CASSEQGIGLQASYEQYF	TGTGCCAGCAGTGAACAGGGAATTGGGCTCCAGGCGTCCTACGAGCAGTACTTC
TRBV7-9	TRBJ1-3	many	12	TRBD1	CAIQGDGNTIYF	TGTGCCATACAGGGGGATGGAAACACCATATATTTT
TRBV7-2	TRBJ2-5	.	14	.	CASTQSRGQETQYF	TGTGCCAGCACCCAAAGTAGAGGCCAAGAGACCCAGTACTTC
TRBV5-1	TRBJ2-2	many	16	TRBD2	CASSLAGGGSTGELFF	TGCGCCAGCAGCTTGGCCGGCGGGGGGAGCACCGGGGAGCTGTTTTTT
TRBV25-1	TRBJ2-3	.	16	TRBD2	CASSEGLAGGGDTQYF	TGTGCCAGCAGTGAAGGACTAGCGGGAGGGGGAGATACGCAGTATTTT
TRBV11-2	TRBJ2-3	.	8	.	CASSRRTF	TGTGCCAGCAGCCGCCGGACTTTC
TRBV7-2	TRBJ2-3	many	15	TRBD2	CASSSKRGSTDTQYF	TGTGCCAGCAGCTCGAAGCGGGGCAGCACAGATACGCAGTATTTT
TRBV7-6	TRBJ1-1	.	12	TRBD1	CASSSGGAEAFF	TGTGCCAGCAGTTCAGGGGGGGCTGAAGCTTTCTTT
TRBV10-1	TRBJ1-1	.	13	TRBD1	CASSESQGTEAFF	TGCGCCAGCAGTGAGTCACAGGGGACTGAAGCTTTCTTT